This TCR beta chain was captured in a study of shared T cell receptors in the human thymus. The germline V gene encodes CDR1 MNHEY and CDR2 SVGAGI. The CDR3 is 15 amino acids. The V end was cut by 4 bases, the J end by 0 bases, with 13 bases between. Repertoires were generated with immunoSEQ multiplex PCR, while TCRdb's copy carries only in-frame clones and drops some. The repertoire includes more than 550,000 clones, roughly 86% of them detected once, and roughly 0.0094% sits in the top ten. The same sample was also used in a study of human thymus T cells. That report notes: Healthy Finnish infants undergoing corrective surgery for congenital heart defects were used as donors. Corrective cardiac operations yielded the resected thymus tissue.

The chain joins TRBV6-5 to TRBJ2-7, with D possibly being TRBD1 (6 bases). This receptor was identified in a boy younger than two with a congenital heart defect. The sequenced material came from thymocytes. CDR3 coding DNA: TGTGCCAGCAGTTGGGACATCCCAGGCTCCTACGAGCAGTACTTC. It translates to CASSWDIPGSYEQYF.